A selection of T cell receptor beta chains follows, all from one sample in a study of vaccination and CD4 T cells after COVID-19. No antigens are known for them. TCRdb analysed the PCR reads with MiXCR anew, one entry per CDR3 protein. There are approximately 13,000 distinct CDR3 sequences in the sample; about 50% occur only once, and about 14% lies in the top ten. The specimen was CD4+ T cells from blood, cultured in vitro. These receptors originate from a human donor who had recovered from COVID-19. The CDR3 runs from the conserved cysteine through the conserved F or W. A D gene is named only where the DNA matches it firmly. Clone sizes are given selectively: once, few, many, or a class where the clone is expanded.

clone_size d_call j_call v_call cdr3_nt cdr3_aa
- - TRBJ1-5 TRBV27 TGTGCCAGCAGTTTAAACAGAGATCAGCCCCAGCATTTT CASSLNRDQPQHF
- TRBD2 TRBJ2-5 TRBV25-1 TGTGCCAGCAGTGAATATGATAGCGGGACCCAAGAGACCCAGTACTTC CASSEYDSGTQETQYF
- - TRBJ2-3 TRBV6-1 TGTGCCAGCAGTGAAGCCCCTGCCACAGATACGCAGTATTTT CASSEAPATDTQYF
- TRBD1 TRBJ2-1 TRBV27 TGTGCCAGCAATTACCGGGACAGGGGTAGAAATGAGCAGTTCTTC CASNYRDRGRNEQFF
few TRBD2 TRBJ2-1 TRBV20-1 TGCAGTGCCGGGCAAGCGGGAGGCAATGAGCAGTTCTTC CSAGQAGGNEQFF
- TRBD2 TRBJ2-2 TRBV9 TGTGCCAGCCAGAACCGCCGGGCGGGAGACAACACCGGGGAGCTGTTTTTT CASQNRRAGDNTGELFF
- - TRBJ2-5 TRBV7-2 TGTGCCAGCAGCTTATGGGAGACCCAGTACTTC CASSLWETQYF
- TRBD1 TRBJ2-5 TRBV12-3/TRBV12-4 TGTGCCAGCAGTTCACGACAGGGACAAGAGACCCAGTACTTC CASSSRQGQETQYF
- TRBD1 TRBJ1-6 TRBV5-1 TGCGCCAGCAGCTTGGCCGGCAGGGGGCCTTCACCCCTCCACTTT CASSLAGRGPSPLHF
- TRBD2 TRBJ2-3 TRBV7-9 TGTGCCAGCAGCTTCGCAACTAGCGGGAGAACAGATACGCAGTATTTT CASSFATSGRTDTQYF
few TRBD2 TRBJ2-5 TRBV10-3 TGTGCCATCAGTGAAGGGGCGGCGGGAGTAACGAAGACCCAGTACTTC CAISEGAAGVTKTQYF
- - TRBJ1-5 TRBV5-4 TGTGCCAGCAGCTCAGGGTGGGATCAGCCCCAGCATTTT CASSSGWDQPQHF
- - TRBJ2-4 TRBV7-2 TGTGCCAGCAGCTTATTGTTCAAAAACATTCAGTACTTC CASSLLFKNIQYF
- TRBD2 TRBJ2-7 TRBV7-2 TGTGCCAGCAGCCGGATTTCTAGCGGGACTTACGAGCAGTACTTC CASSRISSGTYEQYF
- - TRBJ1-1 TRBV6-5 TGTGCCAGCAGTTTAGGTACCACTGAAGCTTTCTTT CASSLGTTEAFF
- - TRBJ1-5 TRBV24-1 TGTGCCACCAGTGCAATGGGCAATCAGCCCCAGCATTTT CATSAMGNQPQHF
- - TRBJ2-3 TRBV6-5 TGTGCCAGCAGTTACTCTAGCGGCACAGATACGCAGTATTTT CASSYSSGTDTQYF
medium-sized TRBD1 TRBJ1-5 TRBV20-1 TGCAGTGCTTTAACTCAGGGGGCTGGTGGACAGCCCCAGCATTTT CSALTQGAGGQPQHF
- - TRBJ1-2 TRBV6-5 TGTGCCAGTCAGTTCGACTCCTATGGCTACACCTTC CASQFDSYGYTF
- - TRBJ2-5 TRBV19 TGTGCCAGTAATGACAGGCAGACCCAGTACTTC CASNDRQTQYF
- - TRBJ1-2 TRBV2 TGTGCCGGCTCACAGGGCATTGCTGGCTACACCTTC CAGSQGIAGYTF
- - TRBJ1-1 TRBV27 TGTGCCAGCAGTTTACGGATGGGGGGCAGGGGAAGTGAAGCTTTCTTT CASSLRMGGRGSEAFF
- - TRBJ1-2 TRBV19 TGTGCCAGTAGTAAGGCCGGGATCTATGGCTACACCTTC CASSKAGIYGYTF
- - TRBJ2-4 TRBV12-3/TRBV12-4 TGTGCCAGCAGTCCTCAAACCGGGATCCTAGCCAAAAACATTCAGTACTTC CASSPQTGILAKNIQYF
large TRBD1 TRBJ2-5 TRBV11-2 TGTGCCAGCAGCTTAGATCCTAGACCCAACAGGGGTGAGACCCAGTACTTC CASSLDPRPNRGETQYF
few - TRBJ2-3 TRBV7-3 TGTGCCAGCAGCTTACTTAGCGCAGATACGCAGTATTTT CASSLLSADTQYF
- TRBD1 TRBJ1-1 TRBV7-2 TGTGCCAGCAGCTTAAGTGGGGGACAGGGGCTACAAGCTTTCTTT CASSLSGGQGLQAFF
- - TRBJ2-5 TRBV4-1 TGCGCCAGCAGCCAAGTATCTCTAGGGGCCTCGTCGAAGGAGACCCAGTACTTC CASSQVSLGASSKETQYF
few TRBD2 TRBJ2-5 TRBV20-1 TGCAGTGCTACTTCCCCGGGAGGAGAGACCCAGTACTTC CSATSPGGETQYF
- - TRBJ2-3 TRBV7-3 TGTGCCAGCAGCCCGTTAGCGAGCACAGATACGCAGTATTTT CASSPLASTDTQYF
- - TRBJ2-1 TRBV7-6 TGTGCCAGCAGCTTAGCTGGGACGGGAGATGCATATGAGCAGTTCTTC CASSLAGTGDAYEQFF